These T cell receptor beta chains were read from a single sample in a study of OX40 agonist ivuxolimab in advanced cancers. The data were produced by immunoSEQ multiplex PCR, yet TCRdb's version contains in-frame clones alone and is incomplete. The sample includes about 35,000 clones, roughly 80% seen only once; the top ten take 15% to 20%. The sample was CD4+ or CD8+ T cells sorted from blood, taken in a trial of the OX40 agonist ivuxolimab. The receptors were gathered from an adult with an advanced solid tumor such as melanoma, head and neck, liver or kidney cancer. CDR3s include the opening cysteine and the closing phenylalanine or tryptophan.

v_call: TRBV28; j_call: TRBJ2-3; cdr3_length: 12; cdr3_aa: CASSFSGDTQYF
v_call: TRBV9; j_call: TRBJ2-7; cdr3_length: 16; cdr3_aa: CASSVGGATSSYEQYF
v_call: TRBV5-1; j_call: TRBJ2-5; cdr3_length: 13; cdr3_aa: CASSLQGRETQYF
v_call: TRBV27; j_call: TRBJ2-3; cdr3_length: 16; cdr3_aa: CASSPLAGGSSDTQYF
v_call: TRBV4-1; j_call: TRBJ2-4; cdr3_length: 14; cdr3_aa: CASSPRDSQNIQYF
v_call: TRBV28; j_call: TRBJ2-7; cdr3_length: 14; cdr3_aa: CASTGTSGTYEQYF
v_call: TRBV28; j_call: TRBJ2-2; cdr3_length: 16; cdr3_aa: CASSTLMRQGTGELFF
v_call: TRBV6-1; j_call: TRBJ2-7; cdr3_length: 11; cdr3_aa: CASSYTYEQYF
v_call: TRBV28; j_call: TRBJ2-1; cdr3_length: 16; cdr3_aa: CASSLTIVTMYNEQFF
v_call: TRBV4-1; j_call: TRBJ2-3; cdr3_length: 12; cdr3_aa: CASSGASDTQYF
v_call: TRBV5-6; j_call: TRBJ1-5; cdr3_length: 16; cdr3_aa: CASSLAMTGGYQPQHF
v_call: TRBV9; j_call: TRBJ1-2; cdr3_length: 13; cdr3_aa: CASSVAVSDGYTF
v_call: TRBV12-2; j_call: TRBJ2-3; cdr3_length: 16; cdr3_aa: CASRLESTGCTDTQYF
v_call: TRBV5-4; j_call: TRBJ1-2; cdr3_length: 14; cdr3_aa: CASRRHGEVDGYTF
v_call: TRBV19; j_call: TRBJ1-1; cdr3_length: 13; cdr3_aa: CASSIVPNTEAFF
v_call: TRBV11-3; j_call: TRBJ2-2; cdr3_length: 16; cdr3_aa: CASSSWTGANTGELFF
v_call: TRBV11-2; j_call: TRBJ1-2; cdr3_length: 16; cdr3_aa: CASSLAHRGHYYGYTF
v_call: TRBV9; j_call: TRBJ1-1; cdr3_length: 11; cdr3_aa: CASSPNTEAFF
v_call: TRBV11-3; j_call: TRBJ2-5; cdr3_length: 14; cdr3_aa: CASSFRGPRETQYF
v_call: TRBV6-1; j_call: TRBJ2-5; cdr3_length: 14; cdr3_aa: CASSVQGPQETQYF
v_call: TRBV7-2; j_call: TRBJ1-5; cdr3_length: 14; cdr3_aa: CASSSGTGPPPQHF
v_call: TRBV6-5; j_call: TRBJ2-1; cdr3_length: 12; cdr3_aa: CATGPSVNEQFF
v_call: TRBV4-3; j_call: TRBJ2-1; cdr3_length: 14; cdr3_aa: CASSQPGAPGEQFF
v_call: TRBV4-1; j_call: TRBJ2-7; cdr3_length: 14; cdr3_aa: CASSRGGAPYEQYF
v_call: TRBV7-9; j_call: TRBJ2-7; cdr3_length: 13; cdr3_aa: CASSLGGPYEQYF
v_call: TRBV4-1; j_call: TRBJ1-4; cdr3_length: 16; cdr3_aa: CASSQDPGLRNEKLFF
v_call: TRBV28; j_call: TRBJ2-1; cdr3_length: 14; cdr3_aa: CASSLTYGYNEQFF
v_call: TRBV7-9; j_call: TRBJ1-2; cdr3_length: 14; cdr3_aa: CAGRRARPDAGYTF
v_call: TRBV4-1; j_call: TRBJ2-1; cdr3_length: 13; cdr3_aa: CASSQDEGDEQFF
v_call: TRBV28; j_call: TRBJ1-5; cdr3_length: 14; cdr3_aa: CASGPGRLNQPQHF
v_call: TRBV5-8; j_call: TRBJ2-2; cdr3_length: 18; cdr3_aa: CAIEAPRTGGRPPGELFF
v_call: TRBV30; j_call: TRBJ2-1; cdr3_length: 15; cdr3_aa: CAWSLTGGYYNEQFF
v_call: TRBV19; j_call: TRBJ2-7; cdr3_length: 13; cdr3_aa: CASSTTTPSEQYF
v_call: TRBV6-6; j_call: TRBJ2-1; cdr3_length: 12; cdr3_aa: CASSYIDNEQFF
v_call: TRBV7-9; j_call: TRBJ2-1; cdr3_length: 15; cdr3_aa: CASSLEGPPRNEQFF
v_call: TRBV30; j_call: TRBJ1-1; cdr3_length: 12; cdr3_aa: CAWSPGNTEAFF
v_call: TRBV4-2; j_call: TRBJ2-7; cdr3_length: 15; cdr3_aa: CASSADGGYTYEQYF
v_call: TRBV7-6; j_call: TRBJ2-3; cdr3_length: 15; cdr3_aa: CASSLGFFRTDTQYF
v_call: TRBV29-1; j_call: TRBJ2-7; cdr3_length: 13; cdr3_aa: CSVERGSSYEQYF
v_call: TRBV4-2; j_call: TRBJ1-1; cdr3_length: 15; cdr3_aa: CASSQEAGNSGEAFF
v_call: TRBV4-3; j_call: TRBJ2-3; cdr3_length: 15; cdr3_aa: CATRRDRRITDTQYF
v_call: TRBV6-5; j_call: TRBJ1-1; cdr3_length: 15; cdr3_aa: CASSSTPTGNTEAFF
v_call: TRBV18; j_call: TRBJ2-6; cdr3_length: 15; cdr3_aa: CASSPESAGANVLTF